One TCR beta chain is described in this entry. The sample is drawn from a study of technical replicates of blood from several donors. Germline V gene data show CDR1 as MNHNY and CDR2 as SVGAGI (reference sequence). This CDR3 comprises 12 residues. Trimming took off 6 bases at V and 9 bases at J, with 12 bases between the two ends. Produced via immunoSEQ multiplex PCR; TCRdb's table is partial and in-frame only. The sample lists 80,000 to 100,000 clones; 95% were seen once. The chain joins TRBV6-6 to TRBJ1-5; a possible D gene is TRBD1 (5 bases). This TCR was sampled from a human donor in good health. The sequenced sample consisted of T cells isolated from PBMCs. CDR3 nucleotides: TGTGCCAGCAGCCCCGACAGCCGGCCCCAGCATTTT. Translating it yields CASSPDSRPQHF.